These 11 T cell receptor beta chains share one sample of origin, sequenced in a study of blood T cell repertoires in COVID-19. The data were produced by immunoSEQ multiplex PCR, yet TCRdb's version contains in-frame clones alone and is incomplete. The sample lists about 210,000 clones, about 91% occurring once. Sequencing was done on a sample of peripheral blood. The receptors were sampled from a man under 40 with acute or convalescent COVID-19.

V and J are TRBV10-3 and TRBJ2-5, with 9 bases that match TRBD1. The germline CDR1 and CDR2 sequences are ENHRY and SYGVKD. The ends lost 4 bases at V and 4 bases at J; junction bases unmatched: 4. The CDR3 loop spans 14 amino acids. The DNA for the CDR3 is TGTGCCATCAGTGGGGACAGGGTTGCAGAGACCCAGTACTTC. It specifies CAISGDRVAETQYF.

The genes are TRBV4-1 and TRBJ2-7; 11 bases fit TRBD2. V was pared by 4 bases and J by 6 bases, with 8 bases of the junction left unmatched. The germline V gene encodes CDR1 MGHRA and CDR2 YSYEKL. This CDR3 spans 15 amino acids. This CDR3 is CASSPTSGGAGEQYF. The DNA for the CDR3 is TGCGCCAGCAGCCCCACTAGCGGGGGCGCAGGCGAGCAGTACTTC.

The rearrangement joins TRBV4-1 to TRBJ2-6; D not resolved. Germline CDR1 reads MGHRA; CDR2 reads YSYEKL. The CDR3 length is 13 residues. V was clipped by 4 bases and J by 1 base, with 2 bases between them. The CDR3 is CASSPSGANVLTF. DNA for the CDR3: TGCGCCAGCAGCCCATCTGGGGCCAACGTCCTGACTTTC.

The chain has TRBV11-2 and TRBJ1-6; maybe TRBD1 (6 bases). This CDR3 spans 16 amino acids. The V gene's germline CDR1 is SGHAT and CDR2 FQNNGV. The V end lost 1 base, the J end lost 7 bases, and 14 bases lay between the germline ends. The CDR3 coding sequence is TGTGCCAGCAGCTTAGCGCCCCGGCAGGGGAATTCACCCCTCCACTTT. It is translated as CASSLAPRQGNSPLHF.

V and J are TRBV19 and TRBJ2-1; 9 bases agree with TRBD2. This CDR3 region has 16 residues. From germline, CDR1 is LNHDA and CDR2 SQIVND (reference sequence). J was trimmed by 3 bases and V by 6 bases; bases with no gene match: 9. Here the CDR3 DNA reads TGTGCCAGTAGCACGACTAGCGGAGGATTCTACAATGAGCAGTTCTTC. It yields the protein CASSTTSGGFYNEQFF.

This sequence joins TRBV18 and TRBJ1-2; TRBD1 matches 7 bases. The germline V gene encodes CDR1 KGHSH and CDR2 LQKENI. The J segment lost 4 bases and the V segment lost 0 bases, leaving 11 bases of the junction unmatched. The CDR3 loop spans 17 amino acids. CDR3 nucleotides: TGTGCCAGCTCACCACCGGGTTTAGCAGGGGGAGCCTATGGCTACACCTTC. It translates to CASSPPGLAGGAYGYTF.

DNA of the CDR3: TGCGCCAGCAGCGGAGCCGGGACACCTACCTACGAGCAGTACTTC. Its translation is CASSGAGTPTYEQYF. V is TRBV5-1 and J is TRBJ2-7; perhaps TRBD1 as D (6 bases). V was cut by 4 bases and J by 2 bases, with 16 bases left in between. Germline V gene data show CDR1 as SGHRS and CDR2 as YFSETQ. The CDR3 loop spans 15 amino acids.

The genes are TRBV18 and TRBJ1-4; weak D call: TRBD1 (6 bases). Germline assignment: CDR1 KGHSH and CDR2 LQKENI. The CDR3 consists of 14 residues. V was clipped by 3 bases and J by 7 bases, with 12 bases between them. The CDR3 here is CASSPDSGGEKLFF. The CDR3 nucleotides are TGTGCCAGCTCACCGGACAGTGGCGGTGAAAAACTGTTTTTT.

This chain connects TRBV5-1 to TRBJ2-1; a possible D gene is TRBD2 (5 bases). The germline CDR1 and CDR2 sequences are SGHRS and YFSETQ. This CDR3 is built from 16 residues. The ends were cut back, 4 bases at V and 0 bases at J, with 14 bases in the middle. This CDR3 is CASSPMRGGSYNEQFF. CDR3 DNA sequence: TGCGCCAGCAGCCCAATGAGAGGAGGCTCCTACAATGAGCAGTTCTTC.

V gene TRBV2 combines with J gene TRBJ2-7; maybe TRBD1 (6 bases). The CDR3 totals 13 residues. The germline CDR1 and CDR2 sequences are SNHLY and FYNNEI. The CDR3 DNA follows: TGTGCTTCGTCAGGGGTGTCGTCCTACGAGCAGTACTTC. It yields the protein CASSGVSSYEQYF.

The V and J genes are TRBV6-5 and TRBJ1-4; 8 bases match TRBD1. Losses at the gene ends were 0 bases for V and 7 bases for J; bases not matched to a gene: 4. The germline V gene has CDR1 MNHEY and CDR2 SVGAGI. This CDR3 region has 15 residues. CDR3 sequence (DNA): TGTGCCAGCAGTTACTCCTGGACAGGGACTGAAAAACTGTTTTTT. Protein product: CASSYSWTGTEKLFF.